Below, 11 T cell receptor beta chains from the same sample are listed, as sequenced in a study of cytomegalovirus exposure and HLA in healthy donors. The study ran its PCR with 60 Vbeta and 13 Jbeta primers. TCRdb's table, derived via immunoSEQ multiplex PCR, lists solely in-frame clones and lacks some. The specimen's table records some 75,000 clones. Material for sequencing was PBMCs. All receptors derive from a man aged 40-55 years in good health and CMV-seronegative.

The J gene is TRBJ1-6, the V gene TRBV6-5, with D unclear. The CDR3 runs to 15 residues. Trimming took off 5 bases at V and 1 base at J, with 9 bases between the two ends. The germline V gene has CDR1 MNHEY and CDR2 SVGAGI. The CDR3 is CASSRSHSYNSPLHF. The DNA of the CDR3 is TGTGCCAGCAGTCGGAGTCATTCCTATAATTCACCCCTCCACTTT.

This rearrangement joins TRBV13 to TRBJ1-1, with TRBD1 matching over 8 bases. Germline CDR1 PRHDT, CDR2 FYEKMQ (reference sequence). With 3 bases clipped from V and 5 bases from J, the junction kept 8 bases outside the gene matches. This CDR3 has 15 residues. In nucleotides, the CDR3 is TGTGCCAGCAGCTTCGCGAGACAGGGGTGGACTGAAGCTTTCTTT. Its translation: CASSFARQGWTEAFF. Full variable domain (remainder filled in from reference TRBV13 and TRBJ1-1): AAGVIQSPRHLIKEKRETATLKCYPIPRHDTVYWYQQGPGQDPQFLISFYEKMQSDKGSIPDRFSAQQFSDYHSELNMSSLELGDSALYFCASSFARQGWTEAFFGQGTRLTVV.

The chain couples TRBV7-8 to TRBJ2-4, with D hard to call. V shed 3 bases and J shed 7 bases, with 7 bases lying between them. There are 12 residues in the CDR3. Germline V gene sequence: CDR1 SGHVS, CDR2 FQNEAQ. CDR3 DNA: TGTGCCAGCAGCTTGTCTAAGAACATTCAGTACTTC. Encoded protein: CASSLSKNIQYF.

The J gene is TRBJ2-3, the V gene TRBV6-1; 7 bases fit TRBD1. This CDR3 is built from 16 residues. Germline V gene data show CDR1 as MNHNS and CDR2 as SASEGT. After removal of 0 bases from V and 2 bases from J, the junction contained 5 bases not matched to a gene. The CDR3 bases are TGTGCCAGCAGTGAAGCAAGGGACAGAATCACAGATACGCAGTATTTT. It codes for CASSEARDRITDTQYF.

J is TRBJ1-2 and V is TRBV19; D uncertain. This CDR3 comprises 12 residues. Trimming cost V 2 bases and J 4 bases, with 5 bases left between them. Germline values: CDR1 LNHDA, CDR2 SQIVND (reference sequence). The CDR3 DNA reads TGTGCCAGTAGTATATCGAGCTATGGCTACACCTTC. Translating it yields CASSISSYGYTF.

The J gene is TRBJ2-2, the V gene TRBV6-5; D is uncertain. CDR3 length equals 14 residues. V was pared by 7 bases and J by 8 bases, with 17 bases between. Germline V lookup: CDR1 MNHEY, CDR2 SVGAGI. The CDR3 region has the DNA TGTGCCAGCACCAGAGGTCGTTACGGGGGGGAGCTGTTTTTT. Protein product: CASTRGRYGGELFF.

The chain couples TRBV28 to TRBJ2-7; no reliable D call. The CDR3 runs to 12 residues. Germline assignment: CDR1 MDHEN and CDR2 SYDVKM. V lost 3 bases, J lost 3 bases, and 6 bases lay in between. The CDR3 coding sequence is TGTGCCAGCAGTTTCCAGTACTACGAGCAGTACTTC. Its translation is CASSFQYYEQYF. The full variable domain, rest sourced from reference TRBV28 and TRBJ2-7, is DVKVTQSSRYLVKRTGEKVFLECVQDMDHENMFWYRQDPGLGLRLIYFSYDVKMKEKGDIPEGYSVSREKKERFSLILESASTNQTSMYLCASSFQYYEQYFGPGTRLTVT.

This clone is labeled medium-sized based on frequency. The chain is built from TRBV4-3 and TRBJ2-2; D is possibly TRBD2 (7 bases). The ends were cut back, 1 base at V and 2 bases at J, with 11 bases in the middle. Germline assignment: CDR1 LGHNA and CDR2 YSLEER. This CDR3 region has 16 residues. The CDR3 sequence: CASSQVGGRNTGELFF. The CDR3 DNA reads as TGCGCCAGCAGCCAAGTCGGGGGGCGCAACACCGGGGAGCTGTTTTTT.

V is TRBV5-4 and J is TRBJ1-5; 8 bases line up with TRBD1. This CDR3 spans 12 amino acids. Germline V gene data show CDR1 as SGHNT and CDR2 as YYREEE (reference sequence). The V and J ends lost 2 bases and 15 bases, in that order; junction bases with no gene match: 7. CDR3 in amino acids: CASSFDRGLRHF. The CDR3 DNA is TGTGCCAGCAGCTTCGACAGGGGACTGAGGCATTTT. Together with reference TRBV5-4 and TRBJ1-5, the CDR3 gives the full variable domain: ETGVTQSPTHLIKTRGQQVTLRCSSQSGHNTVSWYQQALGQGPQFIFQYYREEENGRGNFPPRFSGLQFPNYSSELNVNALELDDSALYLCASSFDRGLRHFGDGTRLSIL.

The V call is TRBV4-2, the J call TRBJ2-1; a weak D match, TRBD1 (6 bases). The CDR3 length is 14 residues. Trimming took 1 base from V and 9 from J, leaving 13 bases between them. Germline V lookup: CDR1 LGHNA, CDR2 YNFKEQ. The CDR3 sequence: CASSQVVRQAEQFF. DNA of the CDR3: TGTGCCAGCAGCCAAGTAGTCCGACAGGCTGAGCAGTTCTTC.

The chain employs TRBV2 and TRBJ1-1, with unresolved D. CDR1 is SNHLY and CDR2 is FYNNEI in the germline V gene. The V and J ends lost 6 bases and 7 bases respectively, with 12 bases between them. The CDR3 is made up of 12 amino acids. The CDR3 loop is CASSLAQIEAFF. The CDR3 nucleotides read TGTGCCAGCAGCTTAGCCCAAATTGAAGCTTTCTTT.